These 20 T cell receptor beta chains originate from one sample sequenced in a study of blood T cell repertoires in COVID-19. The protocol was immunoSEQ multiplex PCR, while the TCRdb copy is restricted to in-frame clones and leaves out a portion. The data show 250,000 to 350,000 clones, 65% to 85% seen once. The sequenced sample consisted of peripheral blood. Every receptor here comes from a human donor with COVID-19, enrolled during active disease. The donor label of this sample is uncertain.

The rearrangement uses TRBV2 and TRBJ2-7; TRBD2 aligns across 7 bases. The V and J ends lost 2 bases and 5 bases, in that order; junction bases with no gene match: 6. This CDR3 is 14 amino acids long. Germline CDR1 SNHLY, CDR2 FYNNEI. Here the CDR3 reads CASSELAARNEQYF. Here the CDR3 DNA reads TGTGCCAGCAGTGAACTAGCGGCCAGGAACGAGCAGTACTTC.

This clone was found once. The chain couples TRBV19 to TRBJ1-5, with TRBD1 matching 9 bases. The CDR3 is 15 residues long. The ends lost 5 bases at V and 3 bases at J; junction bases unmatched: 5. Germline V gene sequence: CDR1 LNHDA, CDR2 SQIVND (reference sequence). As DNA, the CDR3 is TGTGCCAGTAGTCCGGGACAGGGTAACAATCAGCCCCAGCATTTT. Amino acid sequence: CASSPGQGNNQPQHF.

CDR3 DNA sequence: TGTGCCAGCAGCGCTGACCCCGGGATAAGGAGCGAAAAACTGTTTTTT. It yields the protein CASSADPGIRSEKLFF. The V call is TRBV5-6, the J call TRBJ1-4; D not resolved. The germline CDR1 and CDR2 sequences are SGHDT and YYEEEE. The V end lost 4 bases, the J end lost 8 bases, and 21 bases lay between the germline ends. The CDR3 totals 16 residues.

Comments on this clone: A read error may produce the germline difference seen at one junction end. The V and J genes are TRBV6-2 or TRBV6-3 and TRBJ1-1; D is uncertain. Germline lookup yields CDR1 MNHEY and CDR2 SVGEGT. This CDR3 has 14 amino acids. DNA for the CDR3: TGTGCCAGCAGTTTGTCCGGGGTGAACTCTGAAGCTTTCTTT. Translating gives CASSLSGVNSEAFF.

The V gene is TRBV28, the J gene TRBJ2-7; 9 bases agree with TRBD1. This CDR3 has 14 amino acids. Germline lookup yields CDR1 MDHEN and CDR2 SYDVKM. J was trimmed by 2 bases and V by 8 bases; bases with no gene match: 7. This CDR3 reads CASSEQGAAYEQYF. The CDR3 nucleotides are TGTGCCAGCTCCGAACAGGGGGCTGCCTACGAGCAGTACTTC.

DNA of the CDR3: TGCGCCAGCAATCCGGCGGGGGCGACAGAGACCCAGTACTTC. Its translation is CASNPAGATETQYF. The V gene is TRBV5-1, the J gene TRBJ2-5, with a tentative D call TRBD2 (7 bases). CDR3 size: 14 residues. Germline V gene lookup returns CDR1 SGHRS and CDR2 YFSETQ. Trimming took off 6 bases at V and 4 bases at J, with 16 bases between the two ends.

The chain joins TRBV2 to TRBJ2-7; a possible D gene is TRBD2 (5 bases). The CDR3 length is 15 residues. V was clipped by 6 bases and J by 4 bases, with 19 bases between them. Germline CDR1 SNHLY, CDR2 FYNNEI. The CDR3 coding sequence is TGTGCCAGCAGCGGGCTTGAGGGAGCCTGGTACGAGCAGTACTTC. Translation: CASSGLEGAWYEQYF.

This rearrangement joins TRBV7-6 to TRBJ2-4; 11 bases agree with TRBD1. Germline trimming cut 5 bases from V and 9 bases from J; bases unmatched to any gene: 9. CDR3 length: 15 amino acids. Germline V CDR1 and CDR2: SGHVS, FNYEAQ. CDR3 bases: TGTGCCAGCAGCCGCGCCGGGACAGGGGGAGGCATTCAGTACTTC. Translation gives CASSRAGTGGGIQYF.

The V and J genes are TRBV7-9 and TRBJ2-2; D might be TRBD2 (5 bases). CDR3 length equals 16 residues. Trimming shortened V by 5 bases and J by 0 bases, and 13 bases separated the two germline ends. Per the germline V gene, CDR1 is SEHNR and CDR2 is FQNEAQ (reference sequence). Here the CDR3 DNA reads TGTGCCAGCAGCGATACTTTCGGGACGAACACCGGGGAGCTGTTTTTT. Residues: CASSDTFGTNTGELFF.

The chain combines TRBV2 with TRBJ1-2; the match to TRBD1 covers 12 bases. This CDR3 comprises 16 residues. V was clipped by 6 bases and J by 4 bases; unmatched bases: 9. Germline values: CDR1 SNHLY, CDR2 FYNNEI. The CDR3: CASSNTGTGGAYGYTF. The CDR3 DNA reads as TGTGCCAGCAGCAATACCGGGACAGGGGGCGCCTATGGCTACACCTTC.

Only one count was recorded for this clone. The chain employs TRBV7-2 and TRBJ1-2; D not resolved. V was trimmed by 6 bases and J by 4 bases, leaving 12 bases between them. The CDR3 totals 13 residues. Germline V CDR1 and CDR2: SGHTA, FQGNSA. In nucleotides, the CDR3 is TGTGCCAGCAGTTTCCGGGGTCGCTATGGCTACACCTTC. As protein: CASSFRGRYGYTF.

This sequence joins TRBV19 and TRBJ2-4; 7 bases match TRBD2. CDR1 and CDR2 (germline): LNHDA, SQIVND (reference sequence). The trim removed 0 bases at V and 11 bases at J, leaving 7 bases unmatched. There are 14 residues in the CDR3. In DNA form, the CDR3 reads TGTGCCAGTAGTATAGAGGCCAGGGACTATGTTCAGTACTTC. Translated, it gives CASSIEARDYVQYF.

This chain links TRBV28 with TRBJ1-6, with 9 bases matching TRBD1. With 2 bases clipped from V and 6 bases from J, the junction kept 5 bases outside the gene matches. The germline gives CDR1 MDHEN, CDR2 SYDVKM. The CDR3 spans 16 residues. CDR3 bases: TGTGCCAGCAGTTTACTAGGGACAGGGTCTAATTCACCCCTCCACTTT. It specifies CASSLLGTGSNSPLHF.

The chain carries TRBV6-5 and TRBJ2-1; 8 bases agree with TRBD2. CDR3 length equals 15 residues. From germline, CDR1 is MNHEY and CDR2 SVGAGI. The ends lost 4 bases at V and 9 bases at J; junction bases unmatched: 11. The CDR3 bases are TGTGCCAGCAGTTTGACTAGGGCGGGGGGAATTGAGCAGTTCTTC. It translates to CASSLTRAGGIEQFF.

V usage is TRBV19 and J usage is TRBJ1-6, with 7 bases lining up with TRBD1. The ends lost 5 bases at V and 9 bases at J; junction bases unmatched: 7. Germline values: CDR1 LNHDA, CDR2 SQIVND (reference sequence). This CDR3 spans 14 amino acids. The CDR3 sequence: CASSVDRETSPLHF. In DNA, the CDR3 is TGTGCCAGTAGTGTCGACAGGGAAACTTCACCCCTCCACTTT.

This sequence joins TRBV18 and TRBJ2-5; the match to TRBD1 covers 7 bases. This CDR3 contains 13 residues. V gave up 4 bases and J gave up 2 bases; unmatched junction bases: 1. CDR1 and CDR2 from the germline V gene are KGHSH and LQKENI. The CDR3 DNA is TGTGCCAGCTCACAGGGGGCACAAGAGACCCAGTACTTC. This sequence encodes CASSQGAQETQYF.

The chain has TRBV7-2 and TRBJ2-2, with TRBD2 matching over 9 bases. Germline V gives CDR1 SGHTA, CDR2 FQGNSA. CDR3 length: 16 amino acids. V lost 0 bases to trimming and J lost 6 bases; unmatched junction nucleotides: 5. CDR3 residues: CASSLASGRTPGELFF. DNA of the CDR3: TGTGCCAGCAGCTTAGCTAGCGGGAGAACCCCCGGGGAGCTGTTTTTT.

The chain joins TRBV30 to TRBJ1-5; the D gene is possibly TRBD1 (6 bases). CDR3 length equals 15 residues. Germline-derived CDR1 and CDR2 are GTSNPN and SVGIG (reference sequence). V was pared by 0 bases and J by 2 bases, with 11 bases between. CDR3 sequence reads: CAWSVPGQRNQPQHF. In DNA form, the CDR3 reads TGTGCCTGGAGTGTTCCCGGACAGCGCAATCAGCCCCAGCATTTT.

This clone was counted a few times. The chain uses TRBV19 and TRBJ1-5; D is perhaps TRBD1 (5 bases). Trimming shortened V by 1 base and J by 5 bases, and 18 bases separated the two germline ends. The germline V gene has CDR1 LNHDA and CDR2 SQIVND (reference sequence). The CDR3 is 17 residues long. The CDR3 is CASSIGSGNPGDQPQHF. CDR3 nucleotide sequence: TGTGCCAGTAGTATAGGGTCAGGGAACCCGGGGGATCAGCCCCAGCATTTT.

The chain's CDR3 is CASSLEGWVAGELFF. The CDR3 DNA reads TGTGCCAGCAGCTTAGAGGGGTGGGTGGCCGGGGAGCTGTTTTTT. This sequence joins TRBV7-2 and TRBJ2-2, with D maybe TRBD1 (5 bases). The CDR3 is 15 residues long. Trimming took 1 base from V and 6 from J, leaving 12 bases between them. CDR1 and CDR2 from the germline V gene are SGHTA and FQGNSA.